Listed below are T cell receptor beta chains from one sample, sequenced in a study of CD4 T cells in relation to SARS-CoV-2 and coronaviruses. Generated by immunoSEQ multiplex PCR, the TCRdb table keeps only in-frame clones and is missing some. This table has 25,000 to 30,000 clones, more than 75% appearing once. Their target antigens are unknown. The sequenced sample consisted of CD4+ T cells from PBMCs, cultured in vitro. The receptors were gathered from a human donor in good health. The CDR3 runs from the conserved cysteine through the conserved F or W. The D gene is left open where the match is weak. Size tells how often a clone was seen (once, few, many) or the class of an expanded clone, and some rows leave it out.

v_gene	j_gene	abundance	d_gene	CDR3aa	CDR3nt
TRBV10-3	TRBJ2-2	once	TRBD1	CAISETGGAAGELFF	TGTGCCATCAGTGAAACAGGGGGCGCGGCCGGGGAGCTGTTTTTT
TRBV7-2	TRBJ2-6	.	TRBD1	CASSPGTGVPGANVLTF	TGTGCCAGCAGCCCCGGGACAGGGGTACCTGGGGCCAACGTCCTGACTTTC
TRBV5-8	TRBJ1-6	.	.	CASSLAWGSGNSPLHF	TGTGCCAGCAGCTTGGCCTGGGGGAGCGGCAATTCACCCCTCCACTTT
TRBV5-4	TRBJ1-4	.	.	CASSLEITNEKLFF	TGTGCCAGCAGCTTGGAGATAACTAATGAAAAACTGTTTTTT
TRBV2	TRBJ1-2	.	.	CASSGTNPRGGYTF	TGTGCCAGCAGTGGGACAAACCCCAGGGGTGGCTACACCTTC
TRBV6-5	TRBJ1-1	few	.	CASSSTDLTEAFF	TGTGCCAGCAGCTCTACGGACCTCACTGAAGCTTTCTTT
TRBV5-4	TRBJ2-1	.	.	CASGFVSFSYNEQFF	TGTGCCAGCGGTTTTGTGTCCTTCTCCTACAATGAGCAGTTCTTC
TRBV11-2	TRBJ1-3	.	.	CASSTRAAGGTTGNTIYF	TGTGCCAGCAGCACGCGGGCCGCCGGAGGTACCACTGGAAACACCATATATTTT
TRBV19	TRBJ1-1	.	.	CASSLALGAGTEAFF	TGTGCCAGTAGTTTAGCGCTGGGGGCGGGTACTGAAGCTTTCTTT
TRBV7-2	TRBJ2-1	.	.	CASTRLWGRSYNEQFF	TGTGCCAGCACCCGTCTGTGGGGACGCTCTTACAATGAGCAGTTCTTC
TRBV19	TRBJ1-6	few	TRBD1	CATAVTGTGLLSPLHF	TGTGCCACCGCCGTCACCGGGACAGGGCTCTTGTCACCCCTCCACTTT
TRBV2	TRBJ2-2	.	.	CASRFWNANTGELFF	TGTGCCAGCAGATTCTGGAACGCGAACACCGGGGAGCTGTTTTTT
TRBV10-1	TRBJ1-5	.	.	CASSASGSNQPQHF	TGCGCCAGCAGTGCTTCGGGAAGCAATCAGCCCCAGCATTTT
TRBV7-8	TRBJ1-4	.	.	CASSSGKKQGSLLEKLFF	TGTGCCAGCAGCTCAGGAAAAAAACAGGGTAGCCTGCTTGAAAAACTGTTTTTT
TRBV29-1	TRBJ1-3	few	.	CSAVGSSDTIYF	TGCAGCGCGGTGGGGTCCTCGGACACCATATATTTT
TRBV6-5	TRBJ2-7	.	TRBD1	CASSPGQGKAEQYF	TGTGCCAGCAGCCCGGGACAGGGGAAGGCCGAGCAGTACTTC
TRBV5-1	TRBJ2-7	few	TRBD1	CASSLGTGESYEQYF	TGCGCCAGCAGCTTGGGGACAGGTGAGAGCTACGAGCAGTACTTC
TRBV5-1	TRBJ2-2	.	.	CASSFRETGELFF	TGCGCCAGCAGCTTCAGGGAAACCGGGGAGCTGTTTTTT
TRBV4-3	TRBJ2-2	.	.	CASSQDQGRRTGELFF	TGCGCCAGCAGCCAAGATCAAGGACGGAGAACCGGGGAGCTGTTTTTT
TRBV9	TRBJ2-5	.	TRBD2	CASSVGRREGVETQYF	TGTGCCAGCAGCGTAGGAAGGCGGGAGGGGGTGGAGACCCAGTACTTC
TRBV5-4	TRBJ2-1	.	.	CASSLSANYNEQFF	TGTGCCAGCAGCTTGTCGGCCAACTACAATGAGCAGTTCTTC
TRBV7-2	TRBJ2-1	.	TRBD2	CASSFTSAAPGEQFF	TGTGCCAGCAGCTTTACTAGCGCTGCTCCTGGTGAGCAGTTCTTC
TRBV19	TRBJ2-2	few	TRBD1	CASTTGVTGELFF	TGTGCCAGCACTACAGGGGTCACCGGGGAGCTGTTTTTT
TRBV7-6	TRBJ2-3	.	.	CASSLGFATDTQYF	TGTGCCAGCAGCTTAGGGTTTGCCACAGATACGCAGTATTTT
TRBV27	TRBJ1-5	.	TRBD1	CASSTPKDRGQNQPQHF	TGTGCCAGCAGTACACCAAAAGACAGGGGGCAAAATCAGCCCCAGCATTTT
TRBV30	TRBJ2-7	.	.	CAWSSWRQERGEQYF	TGTGCCTGGAGTTCCTGGCGGCAGGAGAGGGGCGAGCAGTACTTC
TRBV7-2	TRBJ2-7	.	.	CASSLDGGRYEQYF	TGTGCCAGCAGCTTAGATGGGGGGAGGTACGAGCAGTACTTC
TRBV19	TRBJ1-2	.	TRBD1	CASSLRTGGYGYTF	TGTGCCAGTAGCCTCAGGACAGGGGGCTATGGCTACACCTTC
TRBV2	TRBJ2-1	few	TRBD2	CASRWGGTSGSTYNEQFF	TGTGCCAGCAGGTGGGGGGGGACTAGCGGGAGTACCTACAATGAGCAGTTCTTC
TRBV10-3	TRBJ2-3	few	.	CAISESKGGAGTDTQYF	TGTGCCATCAGTGAGTCGAAGGGCGGGGCGGGCACAGATACGCAGTATTTT
TRBV19	TRBJ1-5	.	TRBD1	CASSAGQGPQHF	TGTGCCAGTAGTGCGGGACAGGGCCCCCAGCATTTT
TRBV10-3	TRBJ2-3	.	TRBD2	CAISFTSGPTDTQYF	TGTGCCATCAGTTTCACTAGCGGCCCCACAGATACGCAGTATTTT
TRBV19	TRBJ1-5	.	.	CASSLSANQPQHF	TGTGCCAGTAGTTTAAGTGCCAATCAGCCCCAGCATTTT
TRBV7-2	TRBJ1-6	.	TRBD1	CASSLAGQGSPLHF	TGTGCCAGCAGCTTAGCGGGACAGGGTTCACCCCTCCACTTT
TRBV11-2	TRBJ2-1	.	TRBD2	CASSSAELAGGRFF	TGTGCCAGCAGCTCCGCCGAACTAGCGGGGGGTAGGTTCTTC
TRBV11-2	TRBJ2-3	.	.	CASRPGTAGDTQYF	TGTGCCAGCAGGCCCGGGACTGCTGGCGATACGCAGTATTTT
TRBV3-1/TRBV3-2	TRBJ2-3	.	TRBD1	CASSQLTGGADTQYF	TGTGCCAGCAGCCAACTGACAGGGGGCGCAGATACGCAGTATTTT
TRBV7-2	TRBJ1-4	.	.	CASSHGRRGGLIEKLFF	TGTGCCAGCAGCCACGGAAGAAGGGGGGGACTTATTGAAAAACTGTTTTTT
TRBV30	TRBJ1-1	.	.	CAWRGRRNTEAFF	TGTGCCTGGAGAGGCCGGAGGAACACTGAAGCTTTCTTT
TRBV6-2/TRBV6-3	TRBJ2-3	.	.	CASSYSTSSTDTQYF	TGTGCCAGCAGTTACTCGACCTCCAGCACAGATACGCAGTATTTT
TRBV30	TRBJ2-1	.	TRBD2	CAWSAGTSGLNEQFF	TGTGCCTGGAGTGCCGGGACTAGCGGCTTGAATGAGCAGTTCTTC
TRBV6-6	TRBJ2-5	.	.	CASSSVDGETQYF	TGTGCCAGCAGTTCAGTTGATGGAGAGACCCAGTACTTC
TRBV9	TRBJ1-4	.	.	CASSVEVLGGKLFF	TGTGCCAGCAGCGTAGAAGTTCTGGGGGGAAAACTGTTTTTT
TRBV6-5	TRBJ1-2	.	.	CASSYEGAYGYTF	TGTGCCAGCAGTTACGAGGGAGCCTATGGCTACACCTTC
TRBV4-3	TRBJ2-6	.	.	CASSQDVGSGANVLTF	TGCGCCAGCAGCCAAGACGTAGGCTCTGGGGCCAACGTCCTGACTTTC
TRBV3-1/TRBV3-2	TRBJ1-1	.	.	CASSQARTEAFF	TGTGCCAGCAGCCAGGCCAGGACTGAAGCTTTCTTT
TRBV7-9	TRBJ2-7	.	.	CASSLVPGDSGEQYF	TGTGCCAGCAGCTTAGTCCCGGGGGACAGCGGCGAGCAGTACTTC
TRBV19	TRBJ2-3	.	.	CASRDPLDTQYF	TGTGCCAGTAGAGACCCGCTGGATACGCAGTATTTT
TRBV19	TRBJ2-4	.	TRBD1	CASSDRVLNIQYF	TGTGCCAGTAGCGACAGGGTATTGAACATTCAGTACTTC
TRBV12-3/TRBV12-4	TRBJ2-2	.	.	CASSRGRPGELFF	TGTGCCAGCAGCCGCGGCCGACCCGGGGAGCTGTTTTTT
TRBV4-2	TRBJ2-3	.	.	CASSTTLNAADTQYF	TGTGCCAGCAGCACGACACTTAACGCGGCAGATACGCAGTATTTT
TRBV4-3	TRBJ1-1	few	.	CASSLREDMNTEAFF	TGCGCCAGCAGCCTTCGTGAGGATATGAACACTGAAGCTTTCTTT
TRBV4-3	TRBJ1-2	once	TRBD1	CASSQGGTGDALYGYTF	TGCGCCAGCAGCCAAGGAGGGACAGGGGATGCTCTCTATGGCTACACCTTC
TRBV4-1	TRBJ1-1	.	.	CASSHPWGDNRTEAFF	TGCGCCAGCAGCCATCCCTGGGGGGACAACAGGACTGAAGCTTTCTTT
TRBV4-3	TRBJ2-3	.	.	CASSQGPGDTQYF	TGCGCCAGCAGCCAAGGGCCCGGGGATACGCAGTATTTT